The 9 T cell receptor beta chains presented below share a single source sample, sequenced in a study of beta chain features in type 1 diabetes. The entirety of the isolated RNA underwent reverse transcription, so expressed TCRB transcripts were sequenced. Profiled with immunoSEQ multiplex PCR; TCRdb holds only in-frame clones, not every one. Of under 400,000 clones in the sample, less than 15% were seen once. Sequencing used central memory CD4+ T cells from blood. All receptors derive from a man aged 30 to 39 in good health.

The genes are TRBV5-1 and TRBJ2-7, with D uncertain. The CDR3 loop spans 12 amino acids. CDR1 SGHRS and CDR2 YFSETQ come from the germline V gene. V was cut by 7 bases and J by 4 bases, with 12 bases left in between. As DNA, the CDR3 is TGCGCCAGCGGGAAGGTAGGGTACGAGCAGTACTTC. Amino acids: CASGKVGYEQYF.

The chain uses TRBV4-1 and TRBJ2-7; D is uncertain. CDR3 length: 13 residues. CDR1 is MGHRA and CDR2 is YSYEKL in the germline V gene. Trimming shortened V by 0 bases and J by 2 bases, and 5 bases separated the two germline ends. The DNA of the CDR3 is TGCGCCAGCAGCCAAGACCCCACCTACGAGCAGTACGTC. Encoded protein: CASSQDPTYEQYV.

In its sample, this clone was seen many times. The rearrangement uses TRBV9 and TRBJ2-1; possibly TRBD2 for D (7 bases). CDR1 is SGDLS, CDR2 YYNGEE, per germline. Trimming stripped 7 bases from V and 7 bases from J, with 18 bases between. The CDR3 contains 14 residues. As DNA, the CDR3 is TGTGCCAGCTCCGCCGCGGGGGCGGGAAATGAGCAGTTCTTC. Protein sequence: CASSAAGAGNEQFF.

This clone was found many times. This sequence joins TRBV10-3 and TRBJ2-1, with D perhaps TRBD2 (5 bases). This CDR3 has 15 amino acids. CDR1 ENHRY and CDR2 SYGVKD come from the germline V gene. V was trimmed by 3 bases and J by 8 bases, leaving 17 bases between them. In DNA form, the CDR3 reads TGTGCCATCAGTGATCGGGGAGTGATGGTCGATGAGCAGTTCTTC. It specifies CAISDRGVMVDEQFF.

The chain recombines TRBV9 with TRBJ2-3, with TRBD2 identical over 10 bases. After removal of 2 bases from V and 4 bases from J, the junction contained 4 bases not matched to a gene. This CDR3 region has 15 residues. CDR1 is SGDLS and CDR2 is YYNGEE in the germline V gene. The CDR3 nucleotides are TGTGCCAGCAGCGTCCGCCTAGCGGGAGCAGATACGCAGTATTTT. This sequence encodes CASSVRLAGADTQYF.

This clone has at least ten counts. The rearrangement links TRBV11-2 to TRBJ1-2; 12 bases line up with TRBD1. The CDR3 spans 15 residues. Germline V gene lookup returns CDR1 SGHAT and CDR2 FQNNGV. V was pared by 0 bases and J by 9 bases, with 5 bases of the junction left unmatched. CDR3 nucleotide sequence: TGTGCCAGCAGCTTAGAGGGGACAGGGGGCGTCAGCTACACCTTC. Its protein is CASSLEGTGGVSYTF.

The chain couples TRBV9 to TRBJ2-1, with 11 bases aligning to TRBD2. CDR1 SGDLS and CDR2 YYNGEE come from the germline V gene. V shed 4 bases, J shed 8 bases, and the junction held 8 bases outside the gene matches. The CDR3 runs to 15 residues. CDR3 in DNA: TGTGCCAGCAGCTTTCTTAGCGGGGGGGCCTATGAGCAGTTCTTC. It yields the protein CASSFLSGGAYEQFF.

A remark on this clone: This sample includes further DNA sequences coding for the same CDR3. The chain has TRBV6-5 and TRBJ1-5; D possibly corresponds to TRBD1 (5 bases). This CDR3 is built from 14 residues. Per the germline V gene, CDR1 is MNHEY and CDR2 is SVGAGI. V shed 5 bases and J shed 6 bases, with 14 bases lying between them. The CDR3 coding sequence is TGTGCCAGCAGTGAGGGAAGGGGCGGTCAGCCCCAGCATTTT. It specifies CASSEGRGGQPQHF.

This clone has a handful of counts. The chain employs TRBV6-1 and TRBJ1-2; D is unresolved. The germline V gene has CDR1 MNHNS and CDR2 SASEGT. The CDR3 is 14 amino acids. Trimming took 7 bases from V and 4 from J, leaving 16 bases between them. The CDR3 DNA sequence: TGTGCCAGCACCTCCTTTCGGGGATCCTATGGCTACACCTTC. Amino acids: CASTSFRGSYGYTF.